These 8 T cell receptor beta chains were all obtained from the same sample, sequenced in a study of cytomegalovirus exposure and HLA in healthy donors (dated 2017 in TCRdb). The library was made by the immunoSEQ multiplex PCR assay. For the multiplex PCR, a mixture combining 60 forward primers for TCR Vbeta segments and 13 reverse primers for TCR Jbeta segments was used. Here the immuneACCESS table is served through TCRdb, limited to in-frame sequences with V and J called. Missing clones are a known gap in these copies; in checked studies unresolved V genes cover under half, and the rest lacks a known reason. The data table for this sample lists roughly 150,000 clones. About 1.6% of the sample goes to the ten largest clones. Sequenced material: PBMCs. Every receptor here comes from a woman aged 45-65 years in good health and CMV-seronegative.

The V and J genes are TRBV14 and TRBJ1-4; 11 bases are shared with TRBD1. This CDR3 has 18 amino acids. Trimming cost V 0 bases and J 5 bases; bases outside gene matches: 8. Germline CDR1 is SGHDN and CDR2 is FVKESK. This chain's CDR3 is CASSQDGQGAYRNEKLFF. DNA of the CDR3: TGTGCCAGCAGCCAAGATGGACAGGGGGCGTACAGAAATGAAAAACTGTTTTTT. The variable domain in full, with the rest retrieved from reference TRBV14 and TRBJ1-4, is EAGVTQFPSHSVIEKGQTVTLRCDPISGHDNLYWYRRVMGKEIKFLLHFVKESKQDESGMPNNRFLAERTGGTYSTLKVQPAELEDSGVYFCASSQDGQGAYRNEKLFFGSGTQLSVL.

This sequence joins TRBV6-5 and TRBJ2-7; 7 bases match TRBD1. Germline V lookup: CDR1 MNHEY, CDR2 SVGAGI. J lost 1 base, V lost 2 bases, and 2 bases had no gene match. The CDR3 runs to 14 residues. The CDR3 DNA follows: TGTGCCAGCAGTTACGGCAGGGGGTCCTACGAGCAGTACTTC. It translates to CASSYGRGSYEQYF.

V and J are TRBV19 and TRBJ1-2, with 8 bases identical to TRBD1. Germline-derived CDR1 and CDR2 are LNHDA and SQIVND (reference sequence). Trimming at V came to 7 bases and at J to 4 bases, leaving 8 bases not matched to a gene. The CDR3 extends over 14 amino acids. The CDR3 DNA sequence: TGTGCCAGTATAAGGACAGGGCTCACCTATGGCTACACCTTC. It translates to CASIRTGLTYGYTF. Based on the CDR3 plus reference TRBV19 and TRBJ1-2, the full variable domain is DGGITQSPKYLFRKEGQNVTLSCEQNLNHDAMYWYRQDPGQGLRLIYYSQIVNDFQKGDIAEGYSVSREKKESFPLTVTSAQKNPTAFYLCASIRTGLTYGYTFGSGTRLTVV.

The genes are TRBV20-1 and TRBJ2-1, with a possible D match to TRBD1 (6 bases). Between the trimmed V and J ends, which lost 2 bases and 10 bases, there was a span of 9 bases. This CDR3 region has 11 residues. Looked up from germline, CDR1 is DFQATT and CDR2 is SNEGSKA (reference sequence). Here the CDR3 reads CSARKDSEQFF. The CDR3 DNA is TGCAGTGCTAGAAAGGACAGCGAGCAGTTCTTC.

This rearrangement joins TRBV12-2 to TRBJ2-6; the table's D gene call, TRBD2, was not cross checked with the DNA. TRBV12-2 is recorded as a pseudogene. The CDR3 has 17 amino acids. This CDR3 reads CASRFNFPLPGANVLTF. CDR3 sequence (DNA): TGTGCAAGTCGCTTTAACTTTCCCCTCCCTGGGGCCAACGTCCTGACTTTC.

The chain joins TRBV28 to TRBJ2-2; D perhaps matches TRBD1 (6 bases). The CDR3 is 19 residues long. V gave up 3 bases and J gave up 2 bases, with 22 bases separating them. Per the germline V gene, CDR1 is MDHEN and CDR2 is SYDVKM. CDR3 nucleotide sequence: TGTGCCAGCAGTTTTCTGCAGGGGACCAAGGGAGTTAACACCGGGGAGCTGTTTTTT. It codes for CASSFLQGTKGVNTGELFF.

J is TRBJ2-1 and V is TRBV6-1, with a possible D match to TRBD1 (6 bases). With 1 base removed from V and 8 bases from J, the gap between germline ends came to 15 bases. This CDR3 contains 15 residues. The V gene's germline CDR1 is MNHNS and CDR2 SASEGT. The CDR3 region has the DNA TGTGCCAGCAGTGAAGTAGACAGGTCCGGGGATGAGCAGTTCTTC. Translation gives CASSEVDRSGDEQFF.

The V call is TRBV28, the J call TRBJ1-4, with 7 bases lining up with TRBD1. Germline CDR1 reads MDHEN; CDR2 reads SYDVKM. The CDR3 covers 14 residues. The J segment lost 7 bases and the V segment lost 5 bases, leaving 7 bases of the junction unmatched. The chain's CDR3 is CASSLTGIGEKLFF. The CDR3 coding sequence is TGTGCCAGCAGTCTGACAGGGATCGGTGAAAAACTGTTTTTT.